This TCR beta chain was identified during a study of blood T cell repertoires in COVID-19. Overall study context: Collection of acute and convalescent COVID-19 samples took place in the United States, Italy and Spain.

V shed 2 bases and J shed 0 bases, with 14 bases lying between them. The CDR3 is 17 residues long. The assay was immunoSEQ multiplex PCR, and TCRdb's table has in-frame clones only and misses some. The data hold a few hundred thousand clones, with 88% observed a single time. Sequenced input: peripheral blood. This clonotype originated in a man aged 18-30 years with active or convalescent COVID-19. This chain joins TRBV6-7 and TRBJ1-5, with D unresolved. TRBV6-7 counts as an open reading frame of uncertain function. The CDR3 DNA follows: TGTGCCAGCAGTTACCGCCAGGTTTGCTATAGCAATCAGCCCCAGCATTTT. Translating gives CASSYRQVCYSNQPQHF.